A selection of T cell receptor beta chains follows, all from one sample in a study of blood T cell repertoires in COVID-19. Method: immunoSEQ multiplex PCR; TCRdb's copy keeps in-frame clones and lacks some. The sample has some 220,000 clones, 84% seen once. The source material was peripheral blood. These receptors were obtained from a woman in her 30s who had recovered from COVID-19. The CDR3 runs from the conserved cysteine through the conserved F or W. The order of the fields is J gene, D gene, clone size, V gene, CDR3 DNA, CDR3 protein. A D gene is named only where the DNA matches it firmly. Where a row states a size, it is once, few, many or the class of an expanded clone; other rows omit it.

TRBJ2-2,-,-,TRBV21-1,TGTGCCAGCCTCCTAGACAGGGGGCGAGTCCCCGGGGAGCTGTTTTTT,CASLLDRGRVPGELFF
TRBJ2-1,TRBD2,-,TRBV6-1,TGTGCCAGCAGTGAACCGGGAGGCGCCTACAATGAGCAGTTCTTC,CASSEPGGAYNEQFF
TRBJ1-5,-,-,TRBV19,TGTGCCAGTAGTAGACGGGAGATGGGCAATCAGCCCCAGCATTTT,CASSRREMGNQPQHF
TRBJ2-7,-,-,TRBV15,TGTGCCACCAGCAGCGAGAGCTCCTACGAGCAGTACTTC,CATSSESSYEQYF
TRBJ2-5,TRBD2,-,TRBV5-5,TGTGCCAGCACCGCCGTGACTAGCTGGGAGACCCAGTACTTC,CASTAVTSWETQYF
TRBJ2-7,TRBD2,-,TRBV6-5,TGTGCCAGCAGTCCCCTAGCGGGAGGGCACTACGAGCAGTACTTC,CASSPLAGGHYEQYF
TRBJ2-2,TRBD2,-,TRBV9,TGTGCCAGCAGCCCCAGCGGGGGGAGTAGGACCGGGGAGCTGTTTTTT,CASSPSGGSRTGELFF
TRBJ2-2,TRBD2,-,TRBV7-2,TGTGCCAGCAGCTTAGACCCCGTGTCGGGCGGGAGAACCGGGGAGCTGTTTTTT,CASSLDPVSGGRTGELFF
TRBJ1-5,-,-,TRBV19,TGTGCCAGTAGCGTACCTCTGGGCCTCAGCAATCAGCCCCAGCATTTT,CASSVPLGLSNQPQHF
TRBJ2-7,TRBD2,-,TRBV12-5,TGTGCTAGTGGTTTGAGAGGGACTAGCGGGAGGTTCTACGAGCAGTACTTC,CASGLRGTSGRFYEQYF
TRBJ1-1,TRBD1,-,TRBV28,TGTGCCAGCAGTTTACCAGGACAGGGTTTCGACACTGAAGCTTTCTTT,CASSLPGQGFDTEAFF
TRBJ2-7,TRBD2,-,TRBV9,TGTGCCAGCAGCGGGGAGGGGCCTACCTACGAGCAGTACTTC,CASSGEGPTYEQYF
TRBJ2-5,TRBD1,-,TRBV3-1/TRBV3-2,TGTGCCAGCAGCCAACCTCTCGACAGGGGACTTTACGGGGAGACCCAGTACTTC,CASSQPLDRGLYGETQYF
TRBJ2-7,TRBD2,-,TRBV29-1,TGCAGCGCCAGACTAGCGGACCACTACGAGCAGTACTTC,CSARLADHYEQYF
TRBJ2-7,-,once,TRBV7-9,TGTGCCAGCAGCCCCCGGGTCGTAGAAACGGCCCACGAGCAGTACTTC,CASSPRVVETAHEQYF
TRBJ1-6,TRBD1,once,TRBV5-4,TGTGCCAGCAGGTCCGGGACAGACTATAATTCACCCCTCCACTTT,CASRSGTDYNSPLHF
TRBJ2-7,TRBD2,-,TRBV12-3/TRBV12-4,TGTGCCAGCAGTTTTGGACTAGGGTCGCAGTACTTC,CASSFGLGSQYF
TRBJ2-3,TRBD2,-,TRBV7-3,TGTGCCAGCAGCCAAGGGACTAGCGGGTTCACAGATACGCAGTATTTT,CASSQGTSGFTDTQYF
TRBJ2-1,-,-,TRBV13,TGTGCCAGCAGCTTTGGAGGGGGCTACTGGAATGAGCAGTTCTTC,CASSFGGGYWNEQFF
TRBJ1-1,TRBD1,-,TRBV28,TGTGCCAGCAGTTTGAACAAACTCGGGACAGACACTGAAGCTTTCTTT,CASSLNKLGTDTEAFF
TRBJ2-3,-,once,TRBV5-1,TGCGCCAGCAGCGAAGGGACTCCGTCAGATACGCAGTATTTT,CASSEGTPSDTQYF
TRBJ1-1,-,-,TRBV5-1,TGCGCCAGCAGTTCCCGTGGAGTGAACACTGAAGCTTTCTTT,CASSSRGVNTEAFF
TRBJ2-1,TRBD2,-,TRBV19,TGTGCCAGTAGTATCCGTAGCGGGAGGTCCTACAATGAGCAGTTCTTC,CASSIRSGRSYNEQFF
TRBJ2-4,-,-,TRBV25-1,TGTGCCAGCAGTGAATGGGAGTTCTTGGACTTC,CASSEWEFLDF
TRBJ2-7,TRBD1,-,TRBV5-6,TGTGCCAGCAGCAGGGGACAGGCCCCTACGGATCAGTACTTC,CASSRGQAPTDQYF
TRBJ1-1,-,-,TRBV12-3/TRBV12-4,TGTGCCAGCAGTTTACAGGCGAACACTGAAGCTTTCTTT,CASSLQANTEAFF
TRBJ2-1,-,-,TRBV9,TGTGCCAGCAGCGTAGGAGGAGGCTCCTACAATGAGCAGTTCTTC,CASSVGGGSYNEQFF